This T cell receptor (beta chain) was identified during a study of blood T cell repertoires in COVID-19 (dated by TCRdb to the early 2020s). Background on the whole study: The collaborator samples originated in the United States, Italy and Spain and spanned the acute and convalescent phases of COVID-19. The samples were drawn from the first 160 participants of the ongoing ImmuneRACE study and from 1,254 subjects provided by 6 global collaborators. HLA class I and class II types, where available, came from metadata supplied by the sample provider rather than from assay-based typing. The repertoires were released in a freely available public database intended as a resource for research on the immune response to SARS-CoV-2. A de-identified subject ID, COVID-19 status, age in years and sex were almost always included in the sample metadata. Deeply sampled blood TCRbeta repertoires from subjects exposed to, actively infected with, or recovered from COVID-19 were included in the dataset. The material from the prospective study consisted of cDNA or gDNA derived from T cells, B-cell-depleted T cells, or PBMCs.

Relative to germline, V is 6 bases shorter and J is 3 bases shorter, with 14 bases between their ends. The germline V gene yields SGHVS for CDR1 and FQNEAQ for CDR2. The CDR3 starts with the cysteine, ends with the phenylalanine, and has 14 residues. Only CDR3 DNA remains: 42 bases, in frame from the first base. What the study reported, not specific to this receptor: The quantity of clinical and demographic metadata differed by source and by participant and was supplied without curation.

Whole blood was collected in K2EDTA tubes by collaborating institutions according to the institutions' own protocols. For TCRbeta analysis, collaborators shipped samples in one of three forms: frozen whole blood, isolated PBMCs, or DNA extracted from either of those sample types. Details on this clone: Its binding antigen is unknown. No much larger clone exists at a distance of one base, and base qualities are not known.

TCRbeta CDR3 regions were amplified from genomic DNA using the immunoSEQ Assay, a bias-controlled multiplex PCR. Processing in the source paper ran as follows. Nucleated cell counts per sample were estimated from amplification of reference gene primers within the assay. Sequence reads were collapsed and filtered to measure the absolute abundance of every unique TCRbeta CDR3 rearrangement. For each sample, productive Simpson clonality was calculated by taking the square root of Simpson's diversity index across productive rearrangements. Here the immuneACCESS table is served through TCRdb, limited to in-frame sequences with V and J called. Missing clones are a known gap in these copies; in checked studies unresolved V genes cover under half, and the rest lacks a known reason. The DNA gave D and trimming, while V, J and clone size come from that table. The sample table records roughly 240,000 clones; 80% to 90% of these occur just once. Clones ranked in the top ten supply around 5% of the sample.

The material sequenced was peripheral blood. In this chain, TRBV7-8 is recombined with TRBJ1-1, with TRBD1 tentatively as D gene (5 bases match). The TCR originated in a woman in her 70s with acute or convalescent COVID-19. The CDR3 reads CASRYQTDDTEAFF. The nucleotide sequence reads as follows: TGTGCCAGCAGATATCAGACAGACGACACTGAAGCTTTCTTT.